The source of this TCR beta chain is a study of cytomegalovirus exposure and HLA in healthy donors. Study details: A subsequent analysis stated that the 100 to 150 validation repertoires were run on the same platform as the roughly 700 first-cohort repertoires.

Germline assignment: CDR1 LGHNT and CDR2 FRNRAP. The CDR3 loop spans 14 amino acids. V gave up 6 bases and J gave up 7 bases, with 15 bases separating them. Study-level findings and limits: Researchers reported that a few CMV-associated chains were confirmed in vitro as CMV antigen-specific. Whilst most TCR sequences proved rare, a subset of public TCRs occurred across many donors.

As concerns this clone: The antigen remains undetermined.

Clones were read by immunoSEQ multiplex PCR, and TCRdb kept only the in-frame ones, dropping some. The sample consists of hundreds of thousands of clones, around 86% of them appearing once. Material for sequencing was PBMCs. V usage is TRBV12-5 and J usage is TRBJ2-2; D call uncertain. This TCR came from a woman younger than 30 in good health and CMV-seropositive. CDR3: CASGPDLGIGELFF. CDR3 DNA sequence: TGTGCTAGTGGCCCCGACCTAGGAATCGGGGAGCTGTTTTTT.